Listed below are T cell receptor beta chains from one sample, sequenced in a study of shared clonotypes between healthy human individuals. This table comes from immunoSEQ multiplex PCR, and its TCRdb copy is limited to in-frame clones, with some not included. Found here are 640,000 or so clones, 72% of them singletons; the top ten hold about 1.7%. Sequencing used memory CD4+ T cells sorted from blood. These receptors were taken from a woman aged 25 to 39 in good health. CDR3s include the opening cysteine and the closing phenylalanine or tryptophan. The D gene is left open where the match is weak. Clone size is given for some rows only: seen once, a few or many times, or a class if the clone is expanded.

20 TRBJ1-4 - TRBD1 TRBV2 CASRRGWTGDRVATNEKLFF TGTGCCAGCAGGCGAGGGTGGACAGGGGACCGGGTTGCAACTAATGAAAAACTGTTTTTT
14 TRBJ1-2 few - TRBV18 CASSPRDETYGYTF TGTGCCAGCTCACCCCGGGACGAAACCTATGGCTACACCTTC
17 TRBJ1-4 - TRBD1 TRBV5-1 CASSWDRGLATNEKLFF TGCGCCAGCAGCTGGGACAGGGGGCTCGCAACTAATGAAAAACTGTTTTTT
15 TRBJ2-1 - TRBD1 TRBV28 CASSSEGQGGNEQFF TGTGCCAGCAGTTCTGAAGGACAGGGTGGTAATGAGCAGTTCTTC
13 TRBJ2-7 few - TRBV11-2 CASSFSGSYEQYF TGTGCCAGCAGCTTCTCCGGGTCCTACGAGCAGTACTTC
11 TRBJ2-7 few TRBD1 TRBV6-5 CASSLGQGLYF TGTGCCAGCAGTCTGGGACAGGGGCTGTACTTC
17 TRBJ2-1 - TRBD1 TRBV7-9 CASSLIHRDREGNEQFF TGTGCCAGCAGCTTAATACACCGGGACAGGGAAGGGAATGAGCAGTTCTTC
13 TRBJ1-2 few - TRBV5-4 CASSFPGSYGYTF TGTGCCAGCAGCTTTCCAGGGTCCTATGGCTACACCTTC
14 TRBJ2-1 once TRBD1 TRBV15 CATSFRDRYNEQFF TGTGCCACCAGCTTTCGGGACAGGTACAATGAGCAGTTCTTC
17 TRBJ2-3 - TRBD2 TRBV28 CASSPFGRGGPTDTQYF TGTGCCAGCAGCCCCTTCGGGAGGGGGGGACCGACAGATACGCAGTATTTT
13 TRBJ2-1 - - TRBV29-1 CSVGSGEGGEQFF TGCAGCGTTGGAAGCGGAGAGGGGGGAGAGCAGTTCTTC
14 TRBJ2-5 - - TRBV14 CASSQGSVPETQYF TGTGCCAGCAGCCAAGGGAGTGTCCCGGAGACCCAGTACTTC
16 TRBJ2-4 - TRBD2 TRBV9 CASSPGTSGSLGIQYF TGTGCCAGCAGCCCAGGGACTAGCGGGAGTTTGGGCATTCAGTACTTC
14 TRBJ2-7 - TRBD2 TRBV2 CASRKGLASLEQYF TGTGCCAGCAGGAAAGGACTAGCGTCGCTCGAGCAGTACTTC
14 TRBJ2-5 - TRBD1 TRBV5-4 CASSRDRGQETQYF TGTGCCAGCAGCAGGGACAGGGGGCAAGAGACCCAGTACTTC
15 TRBJ2-3 - TRBD2 TRBV6-1 CASSQLAGGADTQYF TGTGCCAGCAGTCAACTAGCGGGAGGCGCAGATACGCAGTATTTT
13 TRBJ1-1 - - TRBV4-1 CASSQRPDTEAFF TGCGCCAGCAGCCAACGCCCGGACACTGAAGCTTTCTTT
16 TRBJ1-2 - - TRBV6-6 CASTLSEDSLNYGYTF TGTGCCAGCACCTTATCGGAGGACAGCCTTAACTATGGCTACACCTTC
15 TRBJ1-2 few - TRBV7-2 CASSLAVGGIYGYTF TGTGCCAGCAGCTTAGCCGTGGGGGGCATCTATGGCTACACCTTC
14 TRBJ2-5 - TRBD1 TRBV6-5 CASREGQGSGTQYF TGTGCCAGCAGGGAGGGACAGGGTAGTGGGACCCAGTACTTC
16 TRBJ2-1 - TRBD1 TRBV13 CASSQYRDRAYNEQFF TGTGCCAGCAGCCAATACCGGGACAGGGCCTACAATGAGCAGTTCTTC
13 TRBJ2-2 - - TRBV27 CASSLSSTGELFF TGTGCCAGCAGTTTATCCAGTACCGGGGAGCTGTTTTTT
11 TRBJ2-7 - - TRBV5-6 CASSLNYEQYF TGTGCCAGCAGCCTCAACTACGAGCAGTACTTC
16 TRBJ2-7 - TRBD2 TRBV4-1 CASSQTSGSMSYEQYF TGCGCCAGCAGCCAAACTAGCGGGAGTATGTCCTACGAGCAGTACTTC
15 TRBJ2-2 - - TRBV5-1 CASSLDGSLTGELFF TGCGCCAGCAGCTTGGACGGGAGTCTTACCGGGGAGCTGTTTTTT
17 TRBJ1-4 few TRBD1 TRBV6-1 CASSGRDRGKTNEKLFF TGTGCCAGCAGTGGTAGGGACAGGGGGAAAACTAATGAAAAACTGTTTTTT
15 TRBJ2-3 - TRBD2 TRBV28 CASSRTSGGRDTQYF TGTGCCAGCAGTCGGACTAGCGGGGGCCGAGATACGCAGTATTTT
16 TRBJ1-2 many - TRBV28 CASSPVLGSWSYGYTF TGTGCCAGCAGCCCCGTCCTGGGCAGTTGGAGCTATGGCTACACCTTC
15 TRBJ2-7 - - TRBV5-4 CASSAGLPKAYEQYF TGTGCCAGCAGCGCCGGACTACCCAAGGCCTACGAGCAGTACTTC
17 TRBJ2-3 - TRBD2 TRBV10-1 CASSESGLAASTDTQYF TGCGCCAGCAGTGAGTCGGGACTAGCGGCTAGCACAGATACGCAGTATTTT
16 TRBJ1-4 - TRBD1 TRBV19 CASSLRTGRSKEKLFF TGTGCCAGTAGTTTACGGACAGGGCGGAGCAAAGAAAAACTGTTTTTT
15 TRBJ2-2 few TRBD1 TRBV5-1 CASSSGTGGIGELFF TGCGCCAGCAGCTCCGGGACAGGGGGCATCGGGGAGCTGTTTTTT
15 TRBJ2-3 - TRBD1 TRBV2 CASRADRGGQDTQYF TGTGCCAGCAGGGCAGACAGGGGTGGGCAAGATACGCAGTATTTT
14 TRBJ2-2 few - TRBV28 CASSLRGFGGELFF TGTGCCAGCAGTTTACGCGGGTTTGGCGGGGAGCTGTTTTTT
13 TRBJ1-1 many - TRBV6-6 CASKGGINTEAFF TGTGCCAGCAAGGGGGGGATAAACACTGAAGCTTTCTTT
17 TRBJ2-7 - TRBD1 TRBV7-8 CASSLNMAGQGVYEQYF TGTGCCAGCAGCTTAAACATGGCGGGACAGGGGGTCTACGAGCAGTACTTC
16 TRBJ2-3 - TRBD2 TRBV11-2 CASSYKAGGKTDTQYF TGTGCCAGCAGCTACAAAGCGGGAGGTAAAACAGATACGCAGTATTTT
13 TRBJ2-7 - - TRBV19 CASSIVGGYEQYF TGTGCCAGTAGTATAGTGGGGGGCTACGAGCAGTACTTC
14 TRBJ2-2 few - TRBV7-9 CASSPTGSNGELFF TGTGCCAGCAGCCCCACAGGGTCAAACGGGGAGCTGTTTTTT
15 TRBJ1-5 few TRBD1 TRBV18 CASSPGQVSNQPQHF TGTGCCAGCTCACCGGGACAGGTTAGCAATCAGCCCCAGCATTTT
15 TRBJ2-7 once - TRBV27 CASSLKDLPSYEQYF TGTGCCAGCAGTTTGAAAGACCTGCCCTCCTACGAGCAGTACTTC
13 TRBJ1-2 - - TRBV5-6 CASSLGPNYGYTF TGTGCCAGCAGCTTAGGGCCTAACTATGGCTACACCTTC
14 TRBJ2-1 - - TRBV27 CASRRPDSYNEQFF TGTGCCAGCAGGAGACCAGACAGCTACAATGAGCAGTTCTTC